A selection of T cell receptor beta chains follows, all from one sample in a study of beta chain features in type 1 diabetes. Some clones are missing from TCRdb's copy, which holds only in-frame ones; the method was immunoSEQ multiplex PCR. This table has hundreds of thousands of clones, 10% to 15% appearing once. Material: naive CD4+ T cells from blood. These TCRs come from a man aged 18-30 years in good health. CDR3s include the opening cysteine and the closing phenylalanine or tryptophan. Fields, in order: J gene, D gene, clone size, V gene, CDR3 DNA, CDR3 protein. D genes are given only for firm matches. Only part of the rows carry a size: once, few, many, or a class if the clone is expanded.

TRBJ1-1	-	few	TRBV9	TGTGCCAGCAGCGTAGGCAGTACAGGGGAAGCTTTCTTT	CASSVGSTGEAFF
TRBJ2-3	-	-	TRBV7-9	TGTGCCAGCAGCTTACTTAGCGGTAGCACAGATACGCAGTATTTT	CASSLLSGSTDTQYF
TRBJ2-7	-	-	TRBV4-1	TGCGCCAGCAGCCAAGCGGGAGTCTACGAGCGGCAGTACTTC	CASSQAGVYERQYF
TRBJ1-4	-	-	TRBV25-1	TGTGCCAGCAGTGAACACGAGGGCAGGGGAAGGGAAAAACTGTTTTTT	CASSEHEGRGREKLFF
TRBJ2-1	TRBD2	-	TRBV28	TGTGCCAGCGGCACTAGCGGAAACAATGAGCAGTTCTTC	CASGTSGNNEQFF
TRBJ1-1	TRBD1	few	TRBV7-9	TGTGCCAGCAGCTTGAGACAGGGGGAAGGCACTGAAGCTTTCTTT	CASSLRQGEGTEAFF
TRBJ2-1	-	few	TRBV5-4	TGTGCCAGCAGCTTGGTCGGTGGCAGGGCCTACTACAATGAGCAGTTCTTC	CASSLVGGRAYYNEQFF
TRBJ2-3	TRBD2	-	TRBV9	TGTGCCAGCAGCATCACCGGGACTAGCGGGAGGAGCACAGATACGCAGTATTTT	CASSITGTSGRSTDTQYF
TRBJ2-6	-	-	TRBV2	TGTGCCAGCATTATCTACTCTGGGGCCAACGTCCTGACTTTC	CASIIYSGANVLTF
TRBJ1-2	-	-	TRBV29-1	TGCAGCGTTGACGCGGGTTCAATTTATCAGTCTAACTATGGCTACACCTTC	CSVDAGSIYQSNYGYTF
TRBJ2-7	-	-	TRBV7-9	TGTGCCAGCAGCCGGGGATTACGCGAGCAGTACTTC	CASSRGLREQYF
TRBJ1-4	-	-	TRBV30	TGTGCCTGGACCTATCAGCGGGGACGGATTAATGAAAAACTGTTTTTT	CAWTYQRGRINEKLFF
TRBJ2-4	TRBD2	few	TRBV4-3	TGCGCCAGCAGCCAAGTCTCAGCGGGAGGGCCGGACATTCAGTACTTC	CASSQVSAGGPDIQYF
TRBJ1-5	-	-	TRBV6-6	TGTGCCAGCAGTGGTAGAAAACGGCCCCAGCATTTT	CASSGRKRPQHF
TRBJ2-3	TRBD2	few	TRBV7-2	TGTGCCAGCAGCCTTCTAGCGGGAGGGCCGGTTGGAAATACGCAGTATTTT	CASSLLAGGPVGNTQYF
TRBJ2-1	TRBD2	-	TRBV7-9	TGTGCCAGCAGCTTAGGACTAGCGGGATCTGCGCAGTTCTTC	CASSLGLAGSAQFF
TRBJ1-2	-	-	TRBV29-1	TGCAGCGTTGCCCCAGGGATAGAAGGCTACACCTTC	CSVAPGIEGYTF
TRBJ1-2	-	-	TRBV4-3	TGCGCCAGCAGCGCCAACGGAGGTTTCGGCTACACCTTC	CASSANGGFGYTF
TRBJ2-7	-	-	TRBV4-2	TGTGCCAGCAGCCAAGATTTCGGCGAGCAGTACTTC	CASSQDFGEQYF
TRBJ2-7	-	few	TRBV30	TGTGCCTGGAGTGTACTCCTCAGACTAGAAAGCTCCTACGAGCAGTACTTC	CAWSVLLRLESSYEQYF
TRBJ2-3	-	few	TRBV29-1	TGCAGCGTCCGACCTTGGGGCAGTGGAACAAACACAGATACGCAGTATTTT	CSVRPWGSGTNTDTQYF
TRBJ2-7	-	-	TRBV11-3	TGTGCCAGCAGCTTAGAGGCTAGCTACGAGCAGTACTTC	CASSLEASYEQYF
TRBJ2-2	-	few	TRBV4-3	TGCGCCAGCAGCCAAGACTTTCCGAACACCGGGGAGCTGTTTTTT	CASSQDFPNTGELFF
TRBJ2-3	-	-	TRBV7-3	TGTGCCAGCAGCTTGGTAGGGGGTCTGACAGATACGCAGTATTTT	CASSLVGGLTDTQYF
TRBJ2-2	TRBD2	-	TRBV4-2	TGTGCCAGCAGCCAAGATCTTTGGACTAGCTTAACCGGGGAGCTGTTTTTT	CASSQDLWTSLTGELFF
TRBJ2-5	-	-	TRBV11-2	TGTGCCAGCAGCTTAAGCGTCCAGAACCAAGAGACCCAGTACTTC	CASSLSVQNQETQYF
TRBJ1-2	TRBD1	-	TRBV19	TGTGCCAGTAGTACACACAGGGGGCAGGGCTACACCTTC	CASSTHRGQGYTF
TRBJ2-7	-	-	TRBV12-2	TGTGCAAGTCGCCCAAGACTAGCGGGGATCAGTGAGCAGTACTTC	CASRPRLAGISEQYF
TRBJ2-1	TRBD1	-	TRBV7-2	TGTGCCAGCAGTCCAAGGACAGGGAATGAGCAGTTCTTC	CASSPRTGNEQFF
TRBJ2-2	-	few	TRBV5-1	TGCGCCAGCAGCTTGGTGGGCCCGAACACCGGGGAGCTGTTTTTT	CASSLVGPNTGELFF
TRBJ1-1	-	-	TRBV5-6	TGTGCCAGCAGCTTGGATCCAGGGAACACTGAAGCTTTCTTT	CASSLDPGNTEAFF
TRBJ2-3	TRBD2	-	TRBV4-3	TGCGCCAGCAGCCAGGCCCTAGCGGGGGGGGCAGATACGCAGTATTTT	CASSQALAGGADTQYF
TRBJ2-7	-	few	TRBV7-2	TGTGCCAGCAGCCACGACACCCTTTTTAGGCAGTACTTC	CASSHDTLFRQYF
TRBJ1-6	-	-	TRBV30	TGTGCCTGGAATTGGGCCCGATCGGGCGGGAATTCACCCCTCCACTTT	CAWNWARSGGNSPLHF
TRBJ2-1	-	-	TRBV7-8	TGTGCCAGCAGCTCAATATCATACGGGGGAAGCGAGCAGTTCTTC	CASSSISYGGSEQFF
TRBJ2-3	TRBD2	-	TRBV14	TGTGCCAGCAGCCCCGGACTAGCGGGTAGCACAGATACGCAGTATTTT	CASSPGLAGSTDTQYF
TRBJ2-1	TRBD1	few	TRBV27	TGTGCCAGCAGTCTGCCGGGACAGGGGTATTATGAGCAGTTCTTC	CASSLPGQGYYEQFF
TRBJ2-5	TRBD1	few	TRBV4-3	TGCGCCAGCAGCCGCCACAGGGGGCGAGAGACCCAGTACTTC	CASSRHRGRETQYF
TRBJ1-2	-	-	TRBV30	TGTGCCTGGAGTGTAGAACCTCACCAGGGCGGCTACACCTTC	CAWSVEPHQGGYTF
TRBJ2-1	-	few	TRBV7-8	TGTGCCAGCAGCTTAGTAAATGAGCAGTTCTTC	CASSLVNEQFF
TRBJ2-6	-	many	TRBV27	TGTGCCAGCAGAAGGGAGGCTGGGGCCAACGTCCTGACTTTC	CASRREAGANVLTF
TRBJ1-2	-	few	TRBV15	TGTGCCACCAGCAGAGGACAGTTTTTTGAGGGCTACACCTTC	CATSRGQFFEGYTF
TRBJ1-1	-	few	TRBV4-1	TGCGCCAGCAGCCAAGTACAGAGTACAGCTTTCTTT	CASSQVQSTAFF
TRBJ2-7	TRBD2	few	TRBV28	TGTGCCAGCAGTTTAACCCCCGGGACTAGCGGGAGCTTTTATAACGAGCAGTACTTC	CASSLTPGTSGSFYNEQYF
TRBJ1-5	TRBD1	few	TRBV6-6	TGTGCCAGCAGTTCCGGACAGGGAAGACAGCCCCAGCATTTT	CASSSGQGRQPQHF
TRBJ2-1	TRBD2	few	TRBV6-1	TGTGCCAGTCAGACTAGCGGGATCCACAATGAGCAGTTCTTC	CASQTSGIHNEQFF
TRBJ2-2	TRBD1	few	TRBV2	TGTGCCAGCAGAGGGCCACAGGGGTCCACCGGGGAGCTGTTTTTT	CASRGPQGSTGELFF
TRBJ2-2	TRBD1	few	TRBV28	TGTGCCAGCAGAACGACAGGGGGATCCGGGGAGCTGTTTTTT	CASRTTGGSGELFF
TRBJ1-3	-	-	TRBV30	TGTGCCTGGAGGCCAGGGTTCTCTGGAAACACCATATATTTT	CAWRPGFSGNTIYF
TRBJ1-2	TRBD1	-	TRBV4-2	TGTGCCAGCAGCCAAGAGACAGGGGGCTATGGCTACACCTTC	CASSQETGGYGYTF
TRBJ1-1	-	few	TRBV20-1	TGCAGTGCCTATGGGACAACCTTT	CSAYGTTF
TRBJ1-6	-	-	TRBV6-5	TGTGCCAGCAGCCAGCGGGACAATTCACCCCTCCACTTT	CASSQRDNSPLHF
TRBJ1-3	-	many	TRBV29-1	TGCAGCTCGACAGGCCCAGATGGAAACACCATATATTTT	CSSTGPDGNTIYF
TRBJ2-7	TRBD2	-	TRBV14	TGTGCCAGCAGCCAACTCATTCCTAGCGGGGCCTTAACCTTC	CASSQLIPSGALTF